The 26 T cell receptor beta chains below all came from one sample that was sequenced in a study of cytomegalovirus exposure and HLA in healthy donors. Primers: 60 Vbeta forward and 13 Jbeta reverse. The table came from immunoSEQ multiplex PCR; TCRdb's copy has only in-frame clones and leaves some out. This sample has 150,000 to 200,000 clones, with around 83% found just once. The sample consisted of PBMCs. The receptor source for this set is a girl aged 2-9 years in good health and CMV-seropositive.

This chain connects TRBV30 to TRBJ1-4; D uncertain. The CDR3 contains 13 residues. Germline V CDR1 and CDR2: GTSNPN, SVGIG (reference sequence). Trimming took off 1 base at V and 5 bases at J, with 8 bases between the two ends. DNA for the CDR3: TGTGCCTGGAGTGGTCGGCGGAATGAAAAACTGTTTTTT. As protein: CAWSGRRNEKLFF.

This clone has a single count. The chain recombines TRBV25-1 with TRBJ2-1; 9 bases align to TRBD2. CDR3 size: 14 residues. Per germline, CDR1 MGHDK and CDR2 SYGVNS. Trimming removed 2 bases from V and 9 bases from J; junction bases left unmatched: 5. Here the CDR3 reads CASSEDGLATEQFF. For the CDR3, the DNA is TGTGCCAGCAGTGAAGATGGACTAGCGACTGAGCAGTTCTTC.

A few counts support this clone. The chain has TRBV2 and TRBJ1-2; D might be TRBD1 (5 bases). Germline CDR1 reads SNHLY; CDR2 reads FYNNEI. V was pared by 11 bases and J by 4 bases, with 14 bases between. The CDR3 loop spans 12 amino acids. CDR3 amino acids: CALGALGYGYTF. The CDR3 coding sequence is TGTGCCTTAGGGGCGCTGGGCTATGGCTACACCTTC.

The chain couples TRBV2 to TRBJ2-3; D is undetermined. Germline V lookup: CDR1 SNHLY, CDR2 FYNNEI. The CDR3 length is 14 residues. Trimming cost V 8 bases and J 1 base, with 13 bases left between them. The chain's CDR3 is CASRQALGTDTQYF. In DNA form, the CDR3 reads TGTGCCAGCCGCCAAGCGCTAGGCACAGATACGCAGTATTTT.

This clone was detected only once. The V gene is TRBV9, the J gene TRBJ2-7, with D maybe TRBD1 (6 bases). Trimming shortened V by 0 bases and J by 3 bases, and 13 bases separated the two germline ends. The CDR3 spans 15 residues. Germline loops: CDR1 SGDLS, CDR2 YYNGEE. The CDR3 here is CASSVDSGVGYEQYF. DNA of the CDR3: TGTGCCAGCAGCGTAGATTCAGGGGTGGGCTACGAGCAGTACTTC.

The chain employs TRBV4-1 and TRBJ2-1, with D tentatively TRBD1 (6 bases). The CDR3 loop spans 16 amino acids. Germline CDR1 and CDR2: MGHRA and YSYEKL. Trimming pared 2 bases from V and 9 bases from J, leaving 20 bases between. The CDR3 DNA follows: TGCGCCAGCAGCCAATACCGGGACACTACCTTCGGTGAGCAGTTCTTC. Translating it yields CASSQYRDTTFGEQFF.

The chain joins TRBV29-1 to TRBJ2-3, with 9 bases identical to TRBD2. J lost 8 bases, V lost 7 bases, and 7 bases had no gene match. Germline V CDR1 and CDR2: SQVTM, ANQGSEA. This CDR3 has 12 residues. The CDR3 protein is CSGSGRGGTQYF. The CDR3 DNA reads TGCAGCGGTAGCGGGAGAGGAGGTACGCAGTATTTT.

The rearrangement joins TRBV6-1 to TRBJ1-2; D may be TRBD1 (5 bases). Germline CDR1 is MNHNS and CDR2 is SASEGT. This CDR3 spans 16 amino acids. The V end lost 0 bases, the J end lost 4 bases, and 15 bases lay between the germline ends. In nucleotides, the CDR3 is TGTGCCAGCAGTGAAGCCCCCGAGGCGGGGCCCTATGGCTACACCTTC. Amino acid sequence: CASSEAPEAGPYGYTF.

The rearrangement uses TRBV28 and TRBJ2-7; the match to TRBD2 covers 7 bases. The germline gives CDR1 MDHEN, CDR2 SYDVKM. CDR3 size: 15 residues. V dropped 3 bases and J dropped 1; count of bases not matched to a gene: 6. The CDR3 here is CASSFGGSLSYEQYF. The CDR3 coding sequence is TGTGCCAGCAGTTTCGGCGGGAGTTTATCCTACGAGCAGTACTTC.

The table lists this clone with a count of one. This chain joins TRBV30 and TRBJ2-3; 11 bases fit TRBD2. The CDR3 covers 15 residues. Germline V gene data show CDR1 as GTSNPN and CDR2 as SVGIG (reference sequence). V dropped 3 bases and J dropped 5; count of bases not matched to a gene: 7. The CDR3 sequence is CAWSIIAGGLDTQYF. The CDR3, as DNA: TGTGCCTGGAGCATAATAGCGGGAGGGTTAGATACGCAGTATTTT.

The chain joins TRBV28 to TRBJ1-4; no firm D call. Trimming took off 6 bases at V and 8 bases at J, with 10 bases between the two ends. CDR1 MDHEN and CDR2 SYDVKM come from the germline V gene. The CDR3 totals 12 residues. The CDR3 nucleotides are TGTGCCAGCAGCTCGGGATACGAAAAACTGTTTTTT. It yields the protein CASSSGYEKLFF.

This clone was detected only once. The chain carries TRBV18 and TRBJ1-1; 7 bases align to TRBD1. The CDR3 covers 13 residues. The ends lost 3 bases at V and 6 bases at J; junction bases unmatched: 4. In germline, CDR1 is KGHSH, CDR2 LQKENI. The CDR3 DNA follows: TGTGCCAGCTCACCGACCAGGGGGGCTGAAGCTTTCTTT. Amino acids: CASSPTRGAEAFF.

The chain joins TRBV4-2 to TRBJ1-2, with D unclear. Trimming shortened V by 2 bases and J by 8 bases, and 12 bases separated the two germline ends. Germline V gives CDR1 LGHNA, CDR2 YNFKEQ. This CDR3 is built from 13 residues. The CDR3 DNA reads as TGTGCCAGCAGCCAACGGGGTTCGGGCGGCTACACCTTC. Translation gives CASSQRGSGGYTF.

The V gene is TRBV7-9, the J gene TRBJ2-1, with 8 bases aligning to TRBD2. Germline V gene lookup returns CDR1 SEHNR and CDR2 FQNEAQ (reference sequence). This CDR3 region has 17 residues. V shed 5 bases and J 0 bases; nucleotides not matched to a gene: 9. CDR3 nucleotide sequence: TGTGCCAGCAGCGCATACGGGGCGGGGGGCTCCTACAATGAGCAGTTCTTC. It codes for CASSAYGAGGSYNEQFF.

The DNA of the CDR3 is TGTGCCAGCAGTCCCTTAGAGGGGGATGGCTACACCTTC. Translated: CASSPLEGDGYTF. The rearrangement uses TRBV6-5 and TRBJ1-2, with D tentatively TRBD1 (6 bases). The CDR3 has 13 residues. Germline values: CDR1 MNHEY, CDR2 SVGAGI. The ends were cut back, 5 bases at V and 6 bases at J, with 13 bases in the middle.

The chain joins TRBV27 to TRBJ2-1; 8 positions match TRBD2. The CDR3 runs to 16 residues. Trimming at V came to 4 bases and at J to 9 bases, leaving 14 bases not matched to a gene. From germline, CDR1 is MNHEY and CDR2 SMNVEV (reference sequence). The CDR3 DNA reads as TGTGCCAGCAGTTCCGGTGCGCTGGGGGGACTAGGTGAGCAGTTCTTC. Residues: CASSSGALGGLGEQFF.

V gene TRBV6-5 combines with J gene TRBJ2-5; tentatively, D is TRBD2 (6 bases). The CDR3 consists of 15 residues. Germline values: CDR1 MNHEY, CDR2 SVGAGI. Trimming removed 4 bases at V and 7 bases at J, with 19 bases between. The CDR3 sequence is CASSSVSTGGRTQYF. The CDR3 nucleotides read TGTGCCAGCAGTTCCGTCTCGACCGGAGGGCGGACCCAGTACTTC.

V is TRBV5-1 and J is TRBJ2-5, with TRBD2 identical over 7 bases. The V gene end was trimmed by 0 bases and the J gene end by 4 bases; junction bases not matched to a gene: 6. CDR3 length equals 15 residues. CDR1 SGHRS and CDR2 YFSETQ come from the germline V gene. CDR3 DNA: TGCGCCAGCAGCTTGGGATGGTCGGGAGGAGAGACCCAGTACTTC. Protein: CASSLGWSGGETQYF.

The chain combines TRBV11-2 with TRBJ2-5; 11 bases match TRBD2. This CDR3 spans 15 amino acids. CDR1 and CDR2 from the germline V gene are SGHAT and FQNNGV. V shed 5 bases and J 8 bases; nucleotides not matched to a gene: 10. The CDR3 here is CASSPGLAGRHTQYF. CDR3 DNA: TGTGCCAGCAGCCCTGGACTAGCGGGTCGGCACACCCAGTACTTC.

The chain carries TRBV5-8 and TRBJ2-5; a weak D match, TRBD1 (5 bases). From germline, CDR1 is SGHTS and CDR2 YDEGEE. The CDR3 consists of 17 residues. With 1 base removed from V and 5 bases from J, the gap between germline ends came to 21 bases. The CDR3 region is CASSLIPWQGYGETQYF. Written as DNA, the CDR3 is TGTGCCAGCAGCTTGATACCCTGGCAGGGCTATGGGGAGACCCAGTACTTC.

This chain joins TRBV6-1 and TRBJ1-1; 9 bases line up with TRBD1. The trim removed 3 bases at V and 4 bases at J, leaving 12 bases unmatched. From germline, CDR1 is MNHNS and CDR2 SASEGT. This CDR3 spans 17 amino acids. CDR3 coding DNA: TGTGCCAGCAGTGATTCCTCCGGGACAGGGTTTGGCACTGAAGCTTTCTTT. Translated, it gives CASSDSSGTGFGTEAFF.

The V gene is TRBV11-2, the J gene TRBJ2-5; D may be TRBD2 (6 bases). Germline V gene data show CDR1 as SGHAT and CDR2 as FQNNGV. This CDR3 has 15 amino acids. V lost 6 bases to trimming and J lost 5 bases, with 19 bases between them. The CDR3 is CASRERGSGRETQYF. In DNA, the CDR3 is TGTGCCAGCAGGGAAAGGGGTTCAGGGAGGGAGACCCAGTACTTC.

The chain combines TRBV7-3 with TRBJ1-4; 9 bases are a match to TRBD1. Trimming cost V 4 bases and J 5 bases; bases outside gene matches: 14. From germline, CDR1 is SGHTA and CDR2 FQGTGA. The CDR3 sequence is 18 residues long. In DNA, the CDR3 is TGTGCCAGCAGCTCACCACCGGGACAGGGCGGCCGGAATGAAAAACTGTTTTTT. Its translation is CASSSPPGQGGRNEKLFF.

Here the CDR3 reads CASSPDRTDTQYF. The CDR3 DNA reads TGCGCCAGCAGCCCTGACAGGACAGATACGCAGTATTTT. This chain uses TRBV5-1 with TRBJ2-3, with D perhaps matching TRBD1 (6 bases). V gave up 4 bases and J gave up 3 bases, with 9 bases separating them. The CDR3 is made up of 13 amino acids. The germline CDR1 and CDR2 sequences are SGHRS and YFSETQ.

The chain employs TRBV30 and TRBJ1-3, with D perhaps TRBD1 (5 bases). CDR1 is GTSNPN, CDR2 SVGIG, per germline (reference sequence). Trimming pared 3 bases from V and 2 bases from J, leaving 14 bases between. This CDR3 is 15 amino acids long. The CDR3 nucleotides read TGTGCCTGGAGCTCAGACAGTGGCACTGGAAACACCATATATTTT. Protein: CAWSSDSGTGNTIYF.

This clone was observed a handful of times. The chain combines TRBV5-4 with TRBJ2-3; TRBD2 matches at 10 bases. CDR1 and CDR2 from the germline V gene are SGHNT and YYREEE (reference sequence). This CDR3 is 14 amino acids long. The V and J ends lost 1 base and 7 bases, in that order; junction bases with no gene match: 3. The CDR3 protein is CASSLSGRVYTQYF. CDR3 bases: TGTGCCAGCAGCTTGAGCGGGAGGGTCTATACGCAGTATTTT.